The 28 T cell receptor beta chains below were found in one sample sequenced in a study of T cell responses to AZD1222 COVID-19 vaccine. The assay was immunoSEQ multiplex PCR, and TCRdb's table has in-frame clones only and misses some. The table has roughly 130,000 clones, around 90% seen once; the top ten hold around 1.6%. Sequenced material: peripheral blood, taken on day 0 of AZD1222 vaccination. Every receptor here comes from an adult in good health.

The gene calls are TRBV19 and TRBJ1-3; D is possibly TRBD1 (5 bases). CDR3 size: 14 residues. Germline V gene data show CDR1 as LNHDA and CDR2 as SQIVND (reference sequence). Trimming pared 6 bases from V and 1 base from J, leaving 10 bases between. In DNA form, the CDR3 reads TGTGCCAGTAGCCCTTGGGGGTCTGGAAACACCATATATTTT. Its translation: CASSPWGSGNTIYF.

V and J are TRBV25-1 and TRBJ2-7; D is ambiguous. Germline V gene lookup returns CDR1 MGHDK and CDR2 SYGVNS. The CDR3 has 13 amino acids. The V end lost 6 bases, the J end lost 3 bases, and 12 bases lay between the germline ends. This CDR3 reads CASSMGGSYEQYF. Written as DNA, the CDR3 is TGTGCCAGCAGCATGGGCGGTAGCTACGAGCAGTACTTC.

The V call is TRBV10-3, the J call TRBJ2-1; 7 bases map to TRBD1. Trimming removed 3 bases from V and 7 bases from J; junction bases left unmatched: 21. The CDR3 totals 19 residues. Germline CDR1 reads ENHRY; CDR2 reads SYGVKD. CDR3 in DNA: TGTGCCATCAGTGATCCCACAGGGGCGACCTTCTTAATTAGTAATGAGCAGTTCTTC. Its protein product is CAISDPTGATFLISNEQFF.

This rearrangement joins TRBV14 to TRBJ1-3; TRBD1 might be the D (6 bases). The V and J ends lost 2 bases and 5 bases respectively, with 28 bases between them. Germline V gene sequence: CDR1 SGHDN, CDR2 FVKESK. The CDR3 is 20 residues long. CDR3 amino acids: CASSQHRALYSNTLRNTIYF. CDR3 bases: TGTGCCAGCAGCCAACACAGGGCCCTTTACTCTAACACTCTAAGAAACACCATATATTTT.

V and J are TRBV2 and TRBJ1-2, with D possibly matching TRBD1 (5 bases). The CDR3 covers 13 residues. Between the trimmed V and J ends, which lost 5 bases and 2 bases, there was a span of 9 bases. Germline CDR1 SNHLY, CDR2 FYNNEI. This CDR3 reads CASSRQSNYGYTF. DNA of the CDR3: TGTGCCAGCAGTAGACAGTCAAACTATGGCTACACCTTC.

The CDR3 is CASSVVGGRATEAFF. The CDR3 DNA sequence: TGTGCCAGCAGCGTAGTAGGGGGCCGCGCCACTGAAGCTTTCTTT. The V gene is TRBV9, the J gene TRBJ1-1, with TRBD1 matching 7 bases. Germline V gene lookup returns CDR1 SGDLS and CDR2 YYNGEE. The CDR3 totals 15 residues. V lost 0 bases and J lost 4; bases outside the gene matches: 6.

DNA of the CDR3: TGTGCCAGCAGCGTAGCTTCTAGCGGGGGAGTCGGGGAGCTGTTTTTT. Amino acid sequence: CASSVASSGGVGELFF. The chain has TRBV9 and TRBJ2-2, with 10 bases matching TRBD2. Per germline, CDR1 SGDLS and CDR2 YYNGEE. V lost 0 bases, J lost 7 bases, and 6 bases stayed unmatched. The CDR3 has 16 residues.

Comments on this clone: Sequence at one end of the junction differs from germline and may be a read error. J is TRBJ1-1 and V is TRBV29-1, with no clear D. Germline CDR1 is SQVTM and CDR2 is ANQGSEA. CDR3 length: 13 residues. The CDR3 loop is CSVAVQPNTETFF. The CDR3 coding sequence is TGCAGCGTCGCCGTCCAACCTAACACTGAAACTTTCTTT.

The chain recombines TRBV12-2 with TRBJ2-1. TRBV12-2 is noted as a pseudogene. This CDR3 contains 16 residues. The CDR3 is CASRLTWGPGGNEQFF. CDR3 sequence (DNA): TGTGCAAGTCGCTTAACCTGGGGGCCCGGGGGCAATGAGCAGTTCTTC.

The chain employs TRBV2 and TRBJ2-2; possibly TRBD1 or TRBD2 for D (5 bases each). CDR1 is SNHLY and CDR2 is FYNNEI in the germline V gene. The CDR3 consists of 14 residues. V lost 8 bases, J lost 0 bases, and 10 bases lay in between. The CDR3 sequence is CASGTGTNTGELFF. The CDR3 nucleotides are TGTGCCAGCGGGACGGGGACGAACACCGGGGAGCTGTTTTTT. The variable domain in full, with the rest retrieved from reference TRBV2 and TRBJ2-2, is EPEVTQTPSHQVTQMGQEVILRCVPISNHLYFYWYRQILGQKVEFLVSFYNNEISEKSEIFDDQFSVERPDGSNFTLKIRSTKLEDSAMYFCASGTGTNTGELFFGEGSRLTVL.

The chain uses TRBV7-2 and TRBJ1-1; D may be TRBD1 (6 bases). Looked up from germline, CDR1 is SGHTA and CDR2 is FQGNSA. The ends were cut back, 5 bases at V and 5 bases at J, with 21 bases in the middle. There are 16 residues in the CDR3. The CDR3 here is CASSPAGGQGRTEAFF. The CDR3 DNA reads as TGTGCCAGCAGCCCCGCTGGGGGGCAGGGACGAACTGAAGCTTTCTTT.

The rearrangement links TRBV5-1 to TRBJ2-1; D possibly matches TRBD1 or TRBD2 (5 bases each). This CDR3 region has 15 residues. Germline CDR1 SGHRS, CDR2 YFSETQ. V shed 4 bases and J shed 0 bases, with 11 bases lying between them. CDR3 coding DNA: TGCGCCAGCAGCGACGGGACGGACTCCTACAATGAGCAGTTCTTC. As protein: CASSDGTDSYNEQFF.

This chain links TRBV5-1 with TRBJ1-5; 7 bases align to TRBD1. Germline CDR1 reads SGHRS; CDR2 reads YFSETQ. V shed 4 bases and J 4 bases; nucleotides not matched to a gene: 5. The CDR3 loop spans 14 amino acids. DNA of the CDR3: TGCGCCAGCAGCCAATCAGGGGGAAATCAGCCCCAGCATTTT. This codes for CASSQSGGNQPQHF.

The V call is TRBV4-1, the J call TRBJ2-5; tentatively, D is TRBD2 (5 bases). The CDR3 is 17 residues long. The V gene's germline CDR1 is MGHRA and CDR2 YSYEKL. V gave up 0 bases and J gave up 0 bases, with 14 bases separating them. For the CDR3, the DNA is TGCGCCAGCAGCCAAGAGTGGGTCAGCGGTCACCAAGAGACCCAGTACTTC. Translating gives CASSQEWVSGHQETQYF.

The CDR3 region is CASNRANTGELFF. CDR3 DNA: TGTGCCAGCAATAGGGCGAACACCGGGGAGCTGTTTTTT. This chain uses TRBV9 with TRBJ2-2, with D unclear. CDR3 length: 13 amino acids. V lost 6 bases and J lost 0, with 6 bases in between. The V gene's germline CDR1 is SGDLS and CDR2 YYNGEE. Full variable domain (rest looked up from reference TRBV9 and TRBJ2-2): DSGVTQTPKHLITATGQRVTLRCSPRSGDLSVYWYQQSLDQGLQFLIQYYNGEERAKGNILERFSAQQFPDLHSELNLSSLELGDSALYFCASNRANTGELFFGEGSRLTVL.

The genes are TRBV3-1 (or the pseudogene TRBV3-2) and TRBJ1-2, with unresolved D. V lost 1 base to trimming and J lost 1 base, with 16 bases between them. Germline lookup yields CDR1 LGHDT and CDR2 YNNKEL (reference sequence). The length of the CDR3 is 17 residues. The CDR3 bases are TGTGCCAGCAGCCAAGGGCCCCGGGTCCTACTTAACTATGGCTACACCTTC. This encodes CASSQGPRVLLNYGYTF.

This clone was seen only once. The J gene is TRBJ2-2, the V gene TRBV7-8; the D gene is possibly TRBD1 (6 bases). The V gene lost 5 bases and the J gene lost 8 bases, with 9 bases spanning the gap. CDR1 is SGHVS and CDR2 is FQNEAQ in the germline V gene. The CDR3 has 12 amino acids. CDR3 nucleotide sequence: TGTGCCAGCAGCCAGACAGGAGGGGAGCTGTTTTTT. Translating gives CASSQTGGELFF.

This clone was counted between two and nine times. This chain links TRBV9 with TRBJ1-2; D ambiguous. V lost 0 bases and J lost 6, with 21 bases in between. Per germline, CDR1 SGDLS and CDR2 YYNGEE. This CDR3 has 17 amino acids. CDR3 region: CASSVGVGKSRDNGYTF. In DNA, the CDR3 is TGTGCCAGCAGCGTAGGGGTCGGAAAGTCCAGAGATAATGGCTACACCTTC.

V usage is TRBV11-2 and J usage is TRBJ1-4; TRBD1 is a possible D gene (5 bases). This CDR3 contains 17 residues. Deletions cut 5 bases from V and 0 bases from J, with 16 bases between. Germline assignment: CDR1 SGHAT and CDR2 FQNNGV. The CDR3 here is CASSRYRTFATNEKLFF. Here the CDR3 DNA reads TGTGCCAGCAGCCGCTACAGGACATTCGCAACTAATGAAAAACTGTTTTTT.

V and J are TRBV4-1 and TRBJ2-3; 7 nucleotides align to TRBD2. J lost 1 base, V lost 0 bases, and 13 bases had no gene match. The CDR3 is 19 amino acids. CDR1 is MGHRA and CDR2 is YSYEKL in the germline V gene. As DNA, the CDR3 is TGCGCCAGCAGCCAAGATATTAGCTTTCAGGGAGGGGGCACAGATACGCAGTATTTT. This codes for CASSQDISFQGGGTDTQYF.

The chain joins TRBV18 to TRBJ2-2; D not certain. The CDR3 extends over 15 amino acids. Germline assignment: CDR1 KGHSH and CDR2 LQKENI. The ends were cut back, 6 bases at V and 6 bases at J, with 17 bases in the middle. CDR3 sequence (DNA): TGTGCCAGCTCGGCTTTGGACGTCGTGGCCGGGGAGCTGTTTTTT. Its translation is CASSALDVVAGELFF.

This clone was found a few times. The chain employs TRBV30 and TRBJ2-1; D perhaps matches TRBD2 (6 bases). Germline CDR1 and CDR2: GTSNPN and SVGIG (reference sequence). V lost 2 bases and J lost 7, with 12 bases in between. This CDR3 contains 13 residues. For the CDR3, the DNA is TGTGCCTGGAGTAGAGGGAGGAAGAATGAGCAGTTCTTC. Protein: CAWSRGRKNEQFF.

V usage is TRBV29-1 and J usage is TRBJ2-1; D is undetermined. From germline, CDR1 is SQVTM and CDR2 ANQGSEA. This CDR3 region has 15 residues. V lost 0 bases to trimming and J lost 0 bases, with 9 bases between them. CDR3 protein: CSVEDLVSSYNEQFF. The CDR3 DNA is TGCAGCGTTGAAGATCTTGTGAGCTCCTACAATGAGCAGTTCTTC.

V usage is TRBV19 and J usage is TRBJ1-4, with a possible D match to TRBD1 (5 bases). Trimming took off 5 bases at V and 3 bases at J, with 10 bases between the two ends. Germline CDR1 is LNHDA and CDR2 is SQIVND (reference sequence). The CDR3 runs to 14 residues. CDR3 loop: CASSGRVANEKLFF. The CDR3 nucleotides read TGTGCCAGTAGTGGCAGGGTAGCTAATGAAAAACTGTTTTTT.

In its sample, this clone was seen a few times. V usage is TRBV4-3 and J usage is TRBJ1-1; a weak D match, TRBD1 (5 bases). Per the germline V gene, CDR1 is LGHNA and CDR2 is YSLEER. CDR3 size: 12 residues. V lost 0 bases and J lost 9, with 8 bases in between. The CDR3 region is CASSQEGEKAFF. CDR3 nucleotides: TGCGCCAGCAGCCAAGAAGGGGAGAAAGCTTTCTTT.

The chain uses TRBV28 and TRBJ1-5, with D unclear. The CDR3 extends over 11 amino acids. Deletions cut 2 bases from V and 7 bases from J, with 3 bases between. Germline CDR1 reads MDHEN; CDR2 reads SYDVKM. The CDR3 DNA reads TGTGCCAGCAGTTTAAAGCAGCCCCAGCATTTT. It specifies CASSLKQPQHF.

The rearrangement links TRBV7-2 to TRBJ2-7; no clear D gene. The CDR3 contains 13 residues. CDR1 is SGHTA and CDR2 is FQGNSA in the germline V gene. V was cut by 5 bases and J by 0 bases, with 8 bases left in between. CDR3 nucleotide sequence: TGTGCCAGCAGCCCAACTGGCTCCTACGAGCAGTACTTC. It yields the protein CASSPTGSYEQYF.

The chain is built from TRBV7-8 and TRBJ2-7, with 11 bases lining up with TRBD2. This CDR3 spans 16 amino acids. V shed 5 bases and J 2 bases; nucleotides not matched to a gene: 8. Germline V gene data show CDR1 as SGHVS and CDR2 as FQNEAQ. This chain's CDR3 is CASSEYSGGETYEQYF. The CDR3 region has the DNA TGTGCCAGCAGCGAATATAGCGGGGGGGAAACCTACGAGCAGTACTTC. The whole variable domain, remainder taken from reference TRBV7-8 and TRBJ2-7, is GAGVSQSPRYKVAKRGQDVALRCDPISGHVSLFWYQQALGQGPEFLTYFQNEAQLDKSGLPSDRFFAERPEGSVSTLKIQRTQQEDSAVYLCASSEYSGGETYEQYFGPGTRLTVT.